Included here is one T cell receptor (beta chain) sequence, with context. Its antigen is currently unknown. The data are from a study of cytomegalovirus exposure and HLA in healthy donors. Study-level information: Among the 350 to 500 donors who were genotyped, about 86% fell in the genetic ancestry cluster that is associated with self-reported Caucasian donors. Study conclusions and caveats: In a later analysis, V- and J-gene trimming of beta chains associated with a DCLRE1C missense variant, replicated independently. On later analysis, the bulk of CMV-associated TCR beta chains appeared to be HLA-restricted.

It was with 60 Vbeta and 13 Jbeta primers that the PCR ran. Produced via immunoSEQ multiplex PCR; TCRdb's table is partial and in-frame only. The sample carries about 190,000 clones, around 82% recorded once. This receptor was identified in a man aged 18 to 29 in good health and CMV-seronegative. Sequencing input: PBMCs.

In DNA, the CDR3 is TGTGCCAGCAGATGGGGACAGAACTCGAACACCGGGGAGCTGTTTTTT. This encodes CASRWGQNSNTGELFF. This chain joins TRBV5-5 and TRBJ2-2, with 7 bases matching TRBD1. The trim removed 5 bases at V and 0 bases at J, leaving 7 bases unmatched. This CDR3 has 16 amino acids. Germline V CDR1 and CDR2: SGHKS, YYEKEE (reference sequence). The variable domain in full, completed from reference TRBV5-5 and TRBJ2-2, reads DAGVTQSPTHLIKTRGQQVTLRCSPISGHKSVSWYQQVLGQGPQFIFQYYEKEERGRGNFPDRFSARQFPNYSSELNVNALLLGDSALYLCASRWGQNSNTGELFFGEGSRLTVL.